This is a list of T cell receptor beta chains from one sample in a study of brain T cells in children with intractable seizures. The assay was immunoSEQ multiplex PCR, and TCRdb's table has in-frame clones only and misses some. The repertoire holds fewer than 85,000 clones, just over 90% seen once, with 1.5% to 1.7% in the top ten. Material: peripheral blood, obtained at surgery. These receptors were collected from a boy younger than two with tuberous sclerosis and intractable seizures. CDR3s leave out the opening cysteine and the closing phenylalanine or tryptophan. The order of the fields is J gene, V gene, clone size, CDR3 protein. Where a row states a size, it is once, few, many or the class of an expanded clone; other rows omit it.

J: TRBJ2-7; V: TRBV2; size: .; CDR3: ASSRRRDPTYEQY
J: TRBJ1-2; V: TRBV6-6; size: .; CDR3: ASTINIRGGGYT
J: TRBJ1-2; V: TRBV4-1; size: .; CDR3: ASSHQVPRQGGYGYT
J: TRBJ2-3; V: TRBV5-6; size: .; CDR3: ASSRSRADTQY
J: TRBJ1-1; V: TRBV2; size: few; CDR3: ASSADISPAF
J: TRBJ1-5; V: TRBV19; size: .; CDR3: ASSIDRRQAF
J: TRBJ1-1; V: TRBV3-1/TRBV3-2; size: once; CDR3: ASSLGQGWNTEAF
J: TRBJ2-7; V: TRBV5-1; size: .; CDR3: ASSLSGYEQY
J: TRBJ2-1; V: TRBV4-1; size: .; CDR3: ASSQLAGGYNEQF
J: TRBJ2-1; V: TRBV6-5; size: .; CDR3: ASGSLYEQF
J: TRBJ2-5; V: TRBV18; size: .; CDR3: ASSGGSEETQY
J: TRBJ2-7; V: TRBV19; size: .; CDR3: ASSLRGASYEQY
J: TRBJ1-2; V: TRBV6-5; size: .; CDR3: ASSYSTDRLRGYT
J: TRBJ2-1; V: TRBV30; size: .; CDR3: AHNEVGGAYNEQF
J: TRBJ2-5; V: TRBV7-9; size: .; CDR3: ASSLRLAQQETQY
J: TRBJ1-2; V: TRBV6-5; size: .; CDR3: ASTLGPDYGYT
J: TRBJ2-1; V: TRBV15; size: .; CDR3: ATSREPTGLAGTDEQF
J: TRBJ2-6; V: TRBV11-2; size: once; CDR3: ASSLGEFSGANVLT
J: TRBJ1-4; V: TRBV20-1; size: .; CDR3: SAGTLEKLF
J: TRBJ1-3; V: TRBV9; size: .; CDR3: ASSTRDSGNTIY
J: TRBJ1-1; V: TRBV5-6; size: .; CDR3: ASSLAFGMHTEAF
J: TRBJ1-4; V: TRBV6-5; size: .; CDR3: ASSYSLRATNEKLF
J: TRBJ2-1; V: TRBV27; size: .; CDR3: ASSIAGGSYNEQF
J: TRBJ1-1; V: TRBV7-3; size: .; CDR3: ASRSYSFMNTEAF
J: TRBJ2-3; V: TRBV6-6; size: .; CDR3: ASSYGTGGFTDTQY
J: TRBJ2-1; V: TRBV12-3/TRBV12-4; size: .; CDR3: ASGGERYNEQF
J: TRBJ1-1; V: TRBV6-4; size: .; CDR3: APLAPAAF
J: TRBJ1-1; V: TRBV5-4; size: .; CDR3: ASSLGGQMNTEAF
J: TRBJ2-3; V: TRBV19; size: .; CDR3: ATSSGYPDTQY
J: TRBJ1-1; V: TRBV29-1; size: .; CDR3: SVVPGMNTEAF
J: TRBJ1-6; V: TRBV24-1; size: once; CDR3: ATSDLPGGNYNSPLH